Listed here are 22 T cell receptor beta chains from one sample, sequenced in a study of blood T cell repertoires in COVID-19. Clones were sequenced by immunoSEQ multiplex PCR, and TCRdb holds only the in-frame ones, with some missing. The sample consists of over 200,000 clones, 70% to 90% of them appearing once. Specimen: peripheral blood. These receptors came from a man older than 75 with acute or convalescent COVID-19.

This clone was observed a few times. The chain carries TRBV3-1 (or the pseudogene TRBV3-2) and TRBJ2-3; 11 bases fit TRBD2. CDR1 and CDR2 from the germline V gene are LGHDT and YNNKEL (reference sequence). The CDR3 has 16 residues. The ends lost 4 bases at V and 1 base at J; junction bases unmatched: 4. This chain's CDR3 is CASSRTSGPRTDTQYF. The CDR3 region has the DNA TGTGCCAGCAGCCGGACTAGCGGGCCGCGCACAGATACGCAGTATTTT.

The CDR3 region is CASSLGAGGGETQYF. As DNA, the CDR3 is TGTGCCAGCAGCTTAGGTGCGGGAGGCGGGGAGACCCAGTACTTC. The chain links TRBV7-9 to TRBJ2-5; 8 positions agree with TRBD2. V gave up 1 base and J gave up 5 bases; unmatched junction bases: 6. Germline values: CDR1 SEHNR, CDR2 FQNEAQ (reference sequence). The CDR3 is 15 residues long.

The CDR3 loop is CASRKNRGLERGGSYEQYF. CDR3 nucleotide sequence: TGTGCCAGCAGAAAGAACAGGGGGTTAGAGCGGGGTGGCTCCTACGAGCAGTACTTC. The chain links TRBV5-8 to TRBJ2-7, with D possibly matching TRBD1 (8 bases). Germline CDR1 reads SGHTS; CDR2 reads YDEGEE. This CDR3 has 19 amino acids. Trimming removed 5 bases at V and 0 bases at J, with 27 bases between.

The rearrangement joins TRBV4-1 to TRBJ2-5; the D gene is possibly TRBD1 (5 bases). The germline CDR1 and CDR2 sequences are MGHRA and YSYEKL. V was shortened by 0 bases and J by 7 bases, with 18 bases between the two germline ends. CDR3 length: 16 residues. CDR3 DNA: TGCGCCAGCAGCCAAGAATGGGGCCTCCCCGGGCGGACCCAGTACTTC. Translating gives CASSQEWGLPGRTQYF.

The chain's CDR3 is CAISDRTSGSHNEQFF. The CDR3 nucleotides are TGTGCCATCAGTGATAGGACTAGCGGGAGCCACAATGAGCAGTTCTTC. The chain couples TRBV10-3 to TRBJ2-1; TRBD2 agrees at 13 bases. The CDR3 sequence is 16 residues long. Germline lookup yields CDR1 ENHRY and CDR2 SYGVKD. J lost 5 bases, V lost 3 bases, and 4 bases had no gene match.

This clone was observed a handful of times. The chain has TRBV19 and TRBJ1-5, with a tentative D call TRBD1 (5 bases). Trimming pared 3 bases from V and 0 bases from J, leaving 9 bases between. The V gene's germline CDR1 is LNHDA and CDR2 SQIVND (reference sequence). The CDR3 loop spans 15 amino acids. CDR3 bases: TGTGCCAGTAGTATTCGGGGGGATAGCAATCAGCCCCAGCATTTT. It yields the protein CASSIRGDSNQPQHF.

The chain recombines TRBV29-1 with TRBJ2-1; 8 bases align to TRBD2. J lost 1 base, V lost 0 bases, and 8 bases had no gene match. The CDR3 is 17 amino acids. The V gene's germline CDR1 is SQVTM and CDR2 ANQGSEA. The DNA of the CDR3 is TGCAGCGTTGAAGATTTCCTAGCGGGTTTTTCCTACAATGAGCAGTTCTTC. Translating gives CSVEDFLAGFSYNEQFF.

This clone was seen a single time. The chain couples TRBV27 to TRBJ2-7; 7 nucleotides line up with TRBD1. J lost 3 bases, V lost 5 bases, and 4 bases had no gene match. The CDR3 loop spans 13 amino acids. CDR1 MNHEY and CDR2 SMNVEV come from the germline V gene (reference sequence). CDR3 DNA sequence: TGTGCCAGCAGTCCGAGACAGGGCTACGAGCAGTACTTC. Amino acids: CASSPRQGYEQYF.

The V and J genes are TRBV23-1 and TRBJ2-4; TRBD2 matches 12 bases. TRBV23-1 is reported as an ORF; its role is uncertain. The CDR3 extends over 18 amino acids. With 8 bases clipped from V and 0 bases from J, the junction kept 11 bases outside the gene matches. CDR3 sequence (DNA): TGCGCCAGCGGACGGACTAGCGGGAAGTTCCTAGCCAAAAACATTCAGTACTTC. Protein product: CASGRTSGKFLAKNIQYF.

The chain uses TRBV5-1 and TRBJ2-2, with D tentatively TRBD2 (5 bases). V gave up 4 bases and J gave up 7 bases, with 17 bases separating them. CDR1 and CDR2 (germline): SGHRS, YFSETQ. This CDR3 is 15 amino acids long. The CDR3 DNA sequence: TGCGCCAGCAGCGACCGGACCTCAGGAGGCGGGGAGCTGTTTTTT. Amino acids: CASSDRTSGGGELFF. Full variable domain (missing parts from reference TRBV5-1 and TRBJ2-2): KAGVTQTPRYLIKTRGQQVTLSCSPISGHRSVSWYQQTPGQGLQFLFEYFSETQRNKGNFPGRFSGRQFSNSRSEMNVSTLELGDSALYLCASSDRTSGGGELFFGEGSRLTVL.

The rearrangement uses TRBV6-5 and TRBJ2-4; possibly TRBD1 for D (5 bases). The V end was cut by 2 bases, the J end by 5 bases, with 13 bases between. Germline V gene lookup returns CDR1 MNHEY and CDR2 SVGAGI. The CDR3 is 15 amino acids. As DNA, the CDR3 is TGTGCCAGCAGTTACGGACATACTGGCGAAAACATTCAGTACTTC. It specifies CASSYGHTGENIQYF.

The rearrangement links TRBV27 to TRBJ2-7; the D is unclear. The CDR3 contains 15 residues. Deletions cut 5 bases from V and 1 base from J, with 15 bases between. Germline V gene sequence: CDR1 MNHEY, CDR2 SMNVEV (reference sequence). CDR3 coding DNA: TGTGCCAGCAGTCCCGCCGGGTCCTATTCCTACGAGCAGTACTTC. This sequence encodes CASSPAGSYSYEQYF.

The chain recombines TRBV29-1 with TRBJ1-1; perhaps TRBD1 as D (6 bases). Germline values: CDR1 SQVTM, CDR2 ANQGSEA. The CDR3 runs to 16 residues. V was clipped by 0 bases and J by 3 bases, with 17 bases between them. CDR3 in amino acids: CSVEDGETGRDTEAFF. The DNA for the CDR3 is TGCAGCGTTGAAGACGGCGAGACAGGAAGGGACACTGAAGCTTTCTTT.

CDR3 in amino acids: CASSPMSAYNEQFF. The CDR3 bases are TGTGCCAGTAGTCCAATGAGCGCCTACAATGAGCAGTTCTTC. This chain joins TRBV19 and TRBJ2-1; D gene unclear. The V end was cut by 5 bases, the J end by 2 bases, with 10 bases between. The CDR3 is made up of 14 amino acids. Germline V CDR1 and CDR2: LNHDA, SQIVND (reference sequence).

The chain is built from TRBV2 and TRBJ1-5, with unresolved D. Germline V gives CDR1 SNHLY, CDR2 FYNNEI. There are 13 residues in the CDR3. V gave up 7 bases and J gave up 5 bases, with 12 bases separating them. The CDR3 region is CASTEGGYQPQHF. The DNA of the CDR3 is TGTGCCAGCACCGAGGGAGGGTATCAGCCCCAGCATTTT.

Only a few counts were recorded for this clone. This chain joins TRBV5-4 and TRBJ1-1, with D perhaps TRBD1 (6 bases). CDR3 size: 14 residues. V was clipped by 4 bases and J by 2 bases, with 12 bases between them. Germline-derived CDR1 and CDR2 are SGHNT and YYREEE (reference sequence). As DNA, the CDR3 is TGTGCCAGCAGCCCCGGGGGGCGCAACACTGAAGCTTTCTTT. Its protein is CASSPGGRNTEAFF.

This chain uses TRBV27 with TRBJ2-7, with 9 bases aligning to TRBD2. Germline lookup yields CDR1 MNHEY and CDR2 SMNVEV (reference sequence). The CDR3 runs to 15 residues. Trimming took 6 bases from V and 3 from J; bases not matched to a gene: 9. The CDR3 sequence is CASRPPGLAFYEQYF. CDR3 sequence (DNA): TGTGCCAGCAGGCCACCGGGACTAGCATTCTACGAGCAGTACTTC.

The chain carries TRBV27 and TRBJ2-7; D is possibly TRBD1 (6 bases). This CDR3 has 16 amino acids. From germline, CDR1 is MNHEY and CDR2 SMNVEV (reference sequence). The V and J ends lost 0 bases and 0 bases respectively, with 12 bases between them. The DNA for the CDR3 is TGTGCCAGCAGTTTATCGGGGCAGGGGAGCTCCTACGAGCAGTACTTC. Residues: CASSLSGQGSSYEQYF.

V and J are TRBV5-1 and TRBJ1-6, with 8 bases lining up with TRBD1. Germline V gene data show CDR1 as SGHRS and CDR2 as YFSETQ. V trimming: 4 bases; J trimming: 10 bases; junction bases outside the gene matches: 4. The CDR3 totals 13 residues. The CDR3 region is CASSGTGGSPLHF. CDR3 bases: TGCGCCAGCAGCGGGACAGGCGGCTCACCCCTCCACTTT.

The rearrangement links TRBV7-9 to TRBJ2-3; 11 bases align to TRBD2. V was pared by 6 bases and J by 7 bases, with 6 bases of the junction left unmatched. This CDR3 contains 14 residues. The germline gives CDR1 SEHNR, CDR2 FQNEAQ (reference sequence). The CDR3 DNA reads as TGTGCCAGCAGTTGGGGACTAGCGGATAATACGCAGTATTTT. It codes for CASSWGLADNTQYF.

This clone turned up a few times. The chain uses TRBV10-3 and TRBJ1-1; 7 bases match TRBD1. J was trimmed by 4 bases and V by 7 bases; bases with no gene match: 9. Germline V lookup: CDR1 ENHRY, CDR2 SYGVKD. This CDR3 has 14 amino acids. This CDR3 reads CAITAQGRGTEAFF. Written as DNA, the CDR3 is TGTGCCATCACAGCACAGGGGCGAGGCACTGAAGCTTTCTTT.

The J gene is TRBJ1-2, the V gene TRBV7-8; 9 bases align to TRBD1. Trimming took 5 bases from V and 7 from J; bases not matched to a gene: 2. CDR3 length: 12 amino acids. Germline V CDR1 and CDR2: SGHVS, FQNEAQ. The CDR3, as DNA: TGTGCCAGCAGCCAACAGGGGGCTGGCTACACCTTC. This sequence encodes CASSQQGAGYTF.